This T cell receptor (beta chain) derives from a study of CD8+CD57+ T cells in acquired aplastic anemia. Study context: CD4+ reads averaged approximately 11 million in healthy donors.

Genomic DNA was employed as the template in profiling TCR beta VDJ and CDR3. From the reads, TCRdb called clonotypes with MiXCR, one entry per CDR3 protein. Of approximately 170,000 distinct CDR3 sequences listed, roughly 63% are singletons. This receptor was identified in a human donor in good health. Sequenced input: sorted CD4+, CD8+, or CD8+CD57+ T cells (not recorded which) from PBMCs.

CDR3 residues: CASVGPEAFF. The CDR3 region has the DNA TGTGCCAGCGTCGGACCTGAAGCTTTCTTT. The chain uses TRBV7-9 and TRBJ1-1; D gene unclear. The CDR3 is 10 residues long. Germline CDR1 reads SEHNR; CDR2 reads FQNEAQ (reference sequence). The V end lost 8 bases, the J end lost 6 bases, and 7 bases lay between the germline ends.